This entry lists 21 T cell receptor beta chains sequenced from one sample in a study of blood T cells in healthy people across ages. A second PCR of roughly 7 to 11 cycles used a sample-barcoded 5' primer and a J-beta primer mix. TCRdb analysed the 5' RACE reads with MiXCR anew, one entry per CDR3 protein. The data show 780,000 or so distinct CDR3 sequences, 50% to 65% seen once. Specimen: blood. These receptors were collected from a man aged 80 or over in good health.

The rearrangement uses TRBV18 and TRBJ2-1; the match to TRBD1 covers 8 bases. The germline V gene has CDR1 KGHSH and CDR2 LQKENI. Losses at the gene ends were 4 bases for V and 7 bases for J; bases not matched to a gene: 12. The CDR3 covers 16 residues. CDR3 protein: CASSLTGGQGGNEQFF. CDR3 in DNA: TGTGCCAGCTCACTCACCGGCGGACAGGGTGGGAATGAGCAGTTCTTC.

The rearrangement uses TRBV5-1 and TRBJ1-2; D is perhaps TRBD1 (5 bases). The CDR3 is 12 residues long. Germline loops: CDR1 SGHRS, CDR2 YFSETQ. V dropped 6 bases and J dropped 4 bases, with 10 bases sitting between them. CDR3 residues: CASTDSSYGYTF. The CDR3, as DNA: TGCGCCAGCACTGACAGCTCCTATGGCTACACCTTC.

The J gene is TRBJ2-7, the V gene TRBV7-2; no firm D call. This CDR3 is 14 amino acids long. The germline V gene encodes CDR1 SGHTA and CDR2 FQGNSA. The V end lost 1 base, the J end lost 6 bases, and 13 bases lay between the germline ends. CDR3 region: CASSLGGFGPEQYF. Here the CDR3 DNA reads TGTGCCAGCAGCTTAGGGGGTTTCGGGCCCGAGCAGTACTTC.

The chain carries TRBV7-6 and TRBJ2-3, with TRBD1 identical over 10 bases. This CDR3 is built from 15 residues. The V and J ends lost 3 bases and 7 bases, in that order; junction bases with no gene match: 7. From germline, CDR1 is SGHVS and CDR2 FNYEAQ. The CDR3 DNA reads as TGTGCCAGCAGCTTCGGGACAGGGGATCGGAATACGCAGTATTTT. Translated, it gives CASSFGTGDRNTQYF.

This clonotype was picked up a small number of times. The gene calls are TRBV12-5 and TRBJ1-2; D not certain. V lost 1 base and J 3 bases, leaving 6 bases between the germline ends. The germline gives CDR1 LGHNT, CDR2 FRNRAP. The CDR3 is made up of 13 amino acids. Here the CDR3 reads CASGLDTYYGYTF. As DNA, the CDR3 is TGTGCTAGTGGTTTGGACACTTACTATGGCTACACCTTC.

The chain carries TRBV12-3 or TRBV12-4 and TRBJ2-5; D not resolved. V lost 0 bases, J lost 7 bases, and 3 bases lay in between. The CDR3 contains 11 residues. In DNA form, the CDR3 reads TGTGCCAGCAGTTTAGCGACGACCCAGTACTTC. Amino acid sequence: CASSLATTQYF.

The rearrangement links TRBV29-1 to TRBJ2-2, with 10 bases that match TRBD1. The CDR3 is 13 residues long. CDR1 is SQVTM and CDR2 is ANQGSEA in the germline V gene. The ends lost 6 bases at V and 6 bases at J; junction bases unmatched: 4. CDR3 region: CSVRTGGAGELFF. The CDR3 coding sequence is TGCAGCGTCAGGACAGGGGGTGCCGGGGAGCTGTTTTTT.

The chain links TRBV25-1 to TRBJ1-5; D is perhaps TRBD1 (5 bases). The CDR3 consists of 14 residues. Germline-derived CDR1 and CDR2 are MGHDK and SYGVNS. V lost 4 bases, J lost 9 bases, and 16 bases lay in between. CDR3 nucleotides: TGTGCCAGCAGTGGGGGCGGTGCTACCCGGCCCCAGCATTTT. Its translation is CASSGGGATRPQHF.

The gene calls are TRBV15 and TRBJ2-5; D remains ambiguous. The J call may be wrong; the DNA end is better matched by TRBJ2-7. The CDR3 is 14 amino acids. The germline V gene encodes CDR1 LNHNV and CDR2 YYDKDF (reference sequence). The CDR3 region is CATSRAAPVGEQYF. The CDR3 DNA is TGTGCCACCAGCAGAGCGGCGCCAGTAGGCGAGCAGTACTTC.

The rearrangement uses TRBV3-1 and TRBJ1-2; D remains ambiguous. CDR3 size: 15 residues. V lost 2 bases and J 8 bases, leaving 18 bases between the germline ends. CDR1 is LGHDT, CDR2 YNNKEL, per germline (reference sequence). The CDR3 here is CASSQRGLRREGYTF. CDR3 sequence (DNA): TGTGCCAGCAGCCAACGCGGGCTGAGACGTGAGGGCTACACCTTC.

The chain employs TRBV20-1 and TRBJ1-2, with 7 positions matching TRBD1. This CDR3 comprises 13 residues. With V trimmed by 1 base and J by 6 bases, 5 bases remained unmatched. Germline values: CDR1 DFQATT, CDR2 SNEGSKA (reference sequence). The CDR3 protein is CSARGFDRDGYTF. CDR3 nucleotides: TGCAGTGCTAGAGGATTCGACAGGGATGGCTACACCTTC.

The CDR3 coding sequence is TGCAGTGCTCGAGGGGGGGTCCTCGGGTACGAGCAGTACTTC. Translation: CSARGGVLGYEQYF. This rearrangement joins TRBV20-1 to TRBJ2-4; TRBD2 might be the D (7 bases). Gene TRBJ2-7 matches the end of the DNA better, so the J call may be wrong. The CDR3 contains 14 residues. CDR1 and CDR2 from the germline V gene are DFQATT and SNEGSKA (reference sequence).

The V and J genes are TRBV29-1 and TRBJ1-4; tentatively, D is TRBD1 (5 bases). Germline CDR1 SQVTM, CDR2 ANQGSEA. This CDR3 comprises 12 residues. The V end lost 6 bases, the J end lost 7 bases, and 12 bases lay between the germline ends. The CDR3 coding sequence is TGCAGCGTGAGGGACTCCGGTGAAAAACTGTTTTTT. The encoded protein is CSVRDSGEKLFF.

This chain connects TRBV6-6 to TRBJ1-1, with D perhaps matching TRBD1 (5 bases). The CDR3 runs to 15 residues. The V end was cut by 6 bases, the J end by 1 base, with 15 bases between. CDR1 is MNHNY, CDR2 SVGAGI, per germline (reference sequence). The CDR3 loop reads CASSSSTGGNTEAFF. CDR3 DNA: TGTGCCAGCAGCTCGAGTACCGGGGGGAACACTGAAGCTTTCTTT.

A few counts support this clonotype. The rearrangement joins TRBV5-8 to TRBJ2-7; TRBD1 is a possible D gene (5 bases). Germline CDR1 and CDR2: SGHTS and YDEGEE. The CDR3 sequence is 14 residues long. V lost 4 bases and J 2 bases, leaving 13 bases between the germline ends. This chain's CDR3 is CASSRQFSPYEQYF. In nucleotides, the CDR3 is TGTGCCAGCAGCAGACAGTTCAGCCCCTACGAGCAGTACTTC.

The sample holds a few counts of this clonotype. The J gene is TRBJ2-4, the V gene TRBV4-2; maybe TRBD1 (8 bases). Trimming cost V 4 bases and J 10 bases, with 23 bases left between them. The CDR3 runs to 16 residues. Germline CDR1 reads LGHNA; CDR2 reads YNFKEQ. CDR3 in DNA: TGTGCCAGCAGCCGCGGGACAGGCCTGGACGGGGGGATTCAGTACTTC. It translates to CASSRGTGLDGGIQYF.

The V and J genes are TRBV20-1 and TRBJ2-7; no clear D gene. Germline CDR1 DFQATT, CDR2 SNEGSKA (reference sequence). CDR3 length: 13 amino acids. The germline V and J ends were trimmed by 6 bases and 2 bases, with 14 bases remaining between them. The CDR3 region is CSAADTSPYEQYF. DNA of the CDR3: TGCAGTGCGGCCGACACTTCCCCCTACGAGCAGTACTTC.

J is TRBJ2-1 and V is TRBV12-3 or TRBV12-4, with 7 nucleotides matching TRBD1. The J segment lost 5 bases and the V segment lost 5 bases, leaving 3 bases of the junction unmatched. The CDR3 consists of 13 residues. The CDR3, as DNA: TGTGCCAGCAGTAACAGGGGAAACAATGAGCAGTTCTTC. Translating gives CASSNRGNNEQFF.

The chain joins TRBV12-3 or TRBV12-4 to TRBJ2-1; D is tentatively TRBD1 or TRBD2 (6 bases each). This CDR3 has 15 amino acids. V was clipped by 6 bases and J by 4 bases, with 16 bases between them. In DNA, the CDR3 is TGTGCCAGCAGACCAACCCGAGGGGGGTACAATGAGCAGTTCTTC. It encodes CASRPTRGGYNEQFF.

This chain's CDR3 is CSVSRTSGNTDTQYF. CDR3 nucleotide sequence: TGCAGTGTTAGCAGGACTAGCGGAAACACAGATACGCAGTATTTT. This sequence joins TRBV20-1 and TRBJ2-3, with TRBD2 identical over 10 bases. Germline trimming cut 7 bases from V and 2 bases from J; bases unmatched to any gene: 9. Germline-derived CDR1 and CDR2 are DFQATT and SNEGSKA (reference sequence). The CDR3 has 15 amino acids.

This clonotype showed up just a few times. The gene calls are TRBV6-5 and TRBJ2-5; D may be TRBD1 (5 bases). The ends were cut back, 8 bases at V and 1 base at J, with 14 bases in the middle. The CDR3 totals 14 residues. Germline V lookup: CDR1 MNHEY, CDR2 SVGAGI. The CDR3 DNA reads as TGTGCCAGCGCTAAGCAGACAGTCCAAGAGACCCAGTACTTC. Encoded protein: CASAKQTVQETQYF.